Here is one T cell receptor (beta chain) with its context. The junction departs from germline at one end; a sequencing error may be responsible. The data are from a study of T-cell reconstitution after alpha-beta-depleted transplantation in children. CDR1 is WNHNN, CDR2 SYGVQD, per germline (reference sequence). The CDR3 is 12 amino acids. Preparation of the TCRbeta library was carried out with unique molecular identifiers. TCRdb re-called the PCR reads through MiXCR, storing one row per CDR3 protein. The sample lists nearly 400,000 distinct CDR3 sequences, approximately 20% occurring once. The rearrangement joins TRBV10-1 to TRBJ2-6; a weak D match, TRBD1 (5 bases). The TCR originated in a human donor who donated a stem cell graft to a child with acute myeloid leukemia. Material: PBMCs from the stem cell graft donor, obtained from the stem cell graft. CDR3 DNA sequence: TGCGCCAGTAGCTCTGGGGCCAACGTCCTGATTTTC. Translation: CASSSGANVLIF.